This TCR beta chain was recorded in a study of T cells in Graves' hyperthyroidism and ophthalmopathy. Study as a whole: It was at initial diagnosis, before any treatment, that peripheral blood was collected.

RNA transcripts were the template for amplifying TCR beta CDR3 regions. HTBI primers were the set used in a first-round RT-PCR of the TCR CDR3. MiXCR, applied by TCRdb to the multiplex PCR reads, yields one record per CDR3 protein. The table shows around 440,000 distinct CDR3 sequences, with approximately 14% occurring only once. The CDR3 loop spans 17 amino acids. Germline lookup yields CDR1 SGDLS and CDR2 YYNGEE. V gave up 4 bases and J gave up 1 base; unmatched junction bases: 11. Patients were excluded for uncontrolled infection, other autoimmune disease, pregnancy or lactation. The sequenced material came from blood. J is TRBJ2-4 and V is TRBV9; TRBD2 aligns across 7 bases. The TCR sequence derives from a woman in her late teens or twenties with Graves' hyperthyroidism. The DNA of the CDR3 is TGTGCCAGCAGCCCAACTCCGCTTAGCGGGGCCAAAAACATTCAGTACTTC. Protein sequence: CASSPTPLSGAKNIQYF.